The sequence of this TCR beta chain was determined in a study of blood T cell repertoires in COVID-19. Across the whole study: There were acute and convalescent COVID-19 samples, and they came from the United States, Italy and Spain. The cDNA or gDNA used as material had been derived from T cells, B-cell-depleted T cells, or PBMCs.

In germline, CDR1 is SNHLY, CDR2 FYNNEI. V gave up 7 bases and J gave up 2 bases, with 8 bases separating them. CDR3 length: 13 residues. Profiling relied on immunoSEQ multiplex PCR, and the TCRdb table lists in-frame clones only, not all of them. The sample shows more than 120,000 clones, about nine tenths of them seen only once. The sequence derives from a human donor in a cohort sampled during active COVID-19. V and J are TRBV2 and TRBJ2-2; perhaps TRBD1 as D (6 bases). The sequenced sample consisted of peripheral blood. The CDR3 nucleotides are TGTGCCAGCAACAGGGACAACACCGGGGAGCTGTTTTTT. It specifies CASNRDNTGELFF.